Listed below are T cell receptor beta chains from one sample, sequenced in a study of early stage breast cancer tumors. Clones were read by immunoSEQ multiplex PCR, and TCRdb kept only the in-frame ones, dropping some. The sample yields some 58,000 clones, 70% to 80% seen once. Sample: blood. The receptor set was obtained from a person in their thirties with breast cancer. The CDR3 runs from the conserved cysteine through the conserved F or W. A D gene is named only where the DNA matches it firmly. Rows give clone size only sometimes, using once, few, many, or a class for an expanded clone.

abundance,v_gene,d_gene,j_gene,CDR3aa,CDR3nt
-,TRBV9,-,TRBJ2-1,CASSGRTNYNEQFF,TGTGCCAGCAGCGGTCGAACAAATTACAATGAGCAGTTCTTC
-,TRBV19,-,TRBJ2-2,CASGRPRAGTNTGELFF,TGTGCCAGTGGGAGGCCGCGAGCGGGCACGAACACCGGGGAGCTGTTTTTT
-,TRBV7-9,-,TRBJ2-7,CASSLAWTESGEQYF,TGTGCCAGCAGCTTAGCGTGGACAGAGTCGGGCGAGCAGTACTTC
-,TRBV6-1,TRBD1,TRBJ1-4,CASSLGQGIEKLFF,TGTGCCAGCAGTTTGGGACAGGGAATCGAAAAACTGTTTTTT
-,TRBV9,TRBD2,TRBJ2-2,CASSVGRTSGRATDTGELFF,TGTGCCAGCAGCGTAGGACGGACTAGCGGGAGGGCCACCGACACCGGGGAGCTGTTTTTT
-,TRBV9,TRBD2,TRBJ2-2,CASSVGRGLAGTGELFF,TGTGCCAGCAGCGTAGGAAGGGGACTAGCGGGAACCGGGGAGCTGTTTTTT
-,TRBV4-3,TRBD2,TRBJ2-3,CARGASGNASTDTQYF,TGCGCCAGAGGGGCGAGCGGGAACGCTAGCACAGATACGCAGTATTTT
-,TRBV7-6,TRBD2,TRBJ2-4,CASSLGGRSGVAKNIQYF,TGTGCCAGCAGCTTAGGCGGGAGAAGCGGGGTAGCCAAAAACATTCAGTACTTC
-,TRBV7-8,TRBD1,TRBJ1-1,CASSFDRVDTEAFF,TGTGCCAGCAGCTTCGACAGGGTGGACACTGAAGCTTTCTTT
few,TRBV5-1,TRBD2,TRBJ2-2,CASTLLQQRGAGELFF,TGCGCCAGCACCCTCCTACAACAGCGGGGAGCCGGGGAGCTGTTTTTT
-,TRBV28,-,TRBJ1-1,CASHSTNTEAFF,TGTGCCAGCCACTCAACGAACACTGAAGCTTTCTTT
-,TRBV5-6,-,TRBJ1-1,CASSLGQQNTEAFF,TGTGCCAGCAGCTTGGGACAGCAGAACACTGAAGCTTTCTTT
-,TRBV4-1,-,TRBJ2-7,CASSQDLRDRGRRYEQYF,TGCGCCAGCAGCCAAGATCTCCGGGACCGGGGACGACGGTACGAGCAGTACTTC
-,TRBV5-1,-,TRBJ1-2,CASSLRGYGYTF,TGCGCCAGCAGCTTGCGGGGCTATGGCTACACCTTC
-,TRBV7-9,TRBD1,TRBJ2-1,CASSLRGGTMDEQFF,TGTGCCAGCAGCTTGAGAGGGGGCACAATGGATGAGCAGTTCTTC
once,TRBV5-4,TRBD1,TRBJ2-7,CASFNAGQAYEQYF,TGTGCCAGCTTTAATGCGGGACAGGCCTACGAGCAGTACTTC
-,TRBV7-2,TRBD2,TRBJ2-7,CASSKGLAGISYEQYF,TGTGCCAGCAGCAAAGGACTAGCGGGAATCTCCTACGAGCAGTACTTC
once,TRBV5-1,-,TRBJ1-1,CASSNKNTEAFF,TGCGCCAGCAGCAACAAGAACACTGAAGCTTTCTTT
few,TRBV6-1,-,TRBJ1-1,CASSGDGEGEAFF,TGTGCCAGCAGTGGAGACGGGGAGGGTGAAGCTTTCTTT
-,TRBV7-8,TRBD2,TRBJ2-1,CASSLGDSGRYKWNEQFF,TGTGCCAGCAGCTTAGGAGATAGCGGGAGGTACAAGTGGAATGAGCAGTTCTTC
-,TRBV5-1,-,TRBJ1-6,CASSLTGGDSPLHF,TGCGCCAGCAGCTTGACGGGGGGCGATTCACCCCTCCACTTT
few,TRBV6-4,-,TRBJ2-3,CASSEEGSTDTQYF,TGTGCCAGCAGCGAGGAGGGTAGCACAGATACGCAGTATTTT
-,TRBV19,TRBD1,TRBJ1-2,CASSARDSLIYGYTF,TGTGCCAGTAGTGCCAGGGACAGCCTCATCTATGGCTACACCTTC
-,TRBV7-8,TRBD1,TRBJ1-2,CASGRDRGIGYTF,TGTGCCAGCGGCCGGGACAGGGGGATTGGCTACACCTTC
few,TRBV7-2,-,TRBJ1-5,CASSASSNQPQHF,TGTGCCAGCAGCGCAAGTAGCAATCAGCCCCAGCATTTT
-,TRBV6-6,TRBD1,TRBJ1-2,CASSYRATGQARASTF,TGTGCCAGCAGTTACCGTGCCACGGGACAGGCCCGGGCAAGTACCTTC
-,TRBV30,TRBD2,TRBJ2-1,CAWRSSGRPYNEQFF,TGTGCCTGGAGATCTAGCGGGAGACCTTACAATGAGCAGTTCTTC
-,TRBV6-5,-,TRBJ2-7,CASRKTGSSYEQYF,TGTGCCAGCAGGAAGACAGGTTCCTCCTACGAGCAGTACTTC
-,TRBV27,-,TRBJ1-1,CASSLSVGTEAFF,TGTGCCAGCAGTTTGTCGGTGGGCACTGAAGCTTTCTTT
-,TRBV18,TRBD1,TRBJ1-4,CASSPRGQANNEKLFF,TGTGCCAGCTCACCACGGGGACAGGCGAATAATGAAAAACTGTTTTTT
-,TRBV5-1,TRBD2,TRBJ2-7,CASSQGLANLEVYEQYF,TGCGCCAGCAGCCAGGGACTAGCGAACCTGGAGGTATACGAGCAGTACTTC
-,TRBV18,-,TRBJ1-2,CASSPGYRTNYGYTF,TGTGCCAGCTCACCAGGGTACAGAACTAACTATGGCTACACCTTC
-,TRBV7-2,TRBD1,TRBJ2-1,CASSLDRGDEQFF,TGTGCCAGCAGCTTAGACAGGGGGGATGAGCAGTTCTTC
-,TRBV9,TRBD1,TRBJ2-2,CASSADRVRGELFF,TGTGCCAGCAGCGCGGACAGGGTCCGCGGGGAGCTGTTTTTT
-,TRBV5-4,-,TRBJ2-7,CASSSPWDGTYEQYF,TGTGCCAGCAGCAGCCCTTGGGACGGTACCTACGAGCAGTACTTC
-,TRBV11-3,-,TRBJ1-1,CASSLDFMNTEAFF,TGTGCCAGCAGCTTAGACTTTATGAACACTGAAGCTTTCTTT
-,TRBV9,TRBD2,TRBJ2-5,CASSVGLAGGPKETQYF,TGTGCCAGCAGCGTAGGACTAGCGGGAGGGCCCAAAGAGACCCAGTACTTC
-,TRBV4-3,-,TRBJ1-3,CASSPHGGSSGNTIYF,TGCGCCAGCAGCCCCCACGGCGGGAGCTCTGGAAACACCATATATTTT
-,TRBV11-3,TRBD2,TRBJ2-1,CASSSLAGGPGNEQFF,TGTGCCAGCAGCTCTCTAGCGGGAGGGCCCGGGAATGAGCAGTTCTTC
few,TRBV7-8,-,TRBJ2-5,CATRDSQETQYF,TGTGCCACCCGGGACTCCCAAGAGACCCAGTACTTC
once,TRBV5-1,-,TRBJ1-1,CASRFSALTEAFF,TGCGCCAGCAGATTTTCAGCCCTAACTGAAGCTTTCTTT
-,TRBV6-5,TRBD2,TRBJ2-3,CASRPGLGPDTQYF,TGTGCCAGTCGTCCGGGACTAGGGCCAGATACGCAGTATTTT
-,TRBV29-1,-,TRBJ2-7,CSLVTGSYEQYF,TGCAGCCTAGTAACAGGTTCCTACGAGCAGTACTTC